The 11 T cell receptor beta chains below come from one sample, sequenced in a study of OX40 agonist ivuxolimab in advanced cancers. TCRdb keeps only in-frame clones here, not all; method: immunoSEQ multiplex PCR. Counted here are some 70,000 clones, 70% to 85% occurring once; the ten biggest clones make up roughly 1.1%. The sample in question was CD4+ or CD8+ T cells sorted from blood, obtained in a trial of the OX40 agonist ivuxolimab. The receptor source for this set is an adult with an advanced solid tumor such as melanoma, head and neck, liver or kidney cancer.

The J gene is TRBJ1-3, the V gene TRBV7-8; TRBD1 agrees at 8 bases. This CDR3 has 16 amino acids. V was pared by 5 bases and J by 0 bases, with 6 bases of the junction left unmatched. Germline assignment: CDR1 SGHVS and CDR2 FQNEAQ. The CDR3 region is CASSPRQGSSGNTIYF. For the CDR3, the DNA is TGTGCCAGCAGCCCAAGACAGGGGTCCTCTGGAAACACCATATATTTT.

The rearrangement links TRBV7-2 to TRBJ2-3, with a tentative D call TRBD2 (6 bases). Trimming took off 1 base at V and 0 bases at J, with 11 bases between the two ends. CDR1 is SGHTA and CDR2 is FQGNSA in the germline V gene. The length of the CDR3 is 16 residues. The CDR3 sequence is CASSLVGGYSTDTQYF. The DNA for the CDR3 is TGTGCCAGCAGCTTAGTTGGGGGGTACAGCACAGATACGCAGTATTTT.

The rearrangement joins TRBV5-5 to TRBJ2-1; D gene uncertain. V dropped 4 bases and J dropped 2 bases, with 16 bases sitting between them. CDR3 length equals 16 residues. Germline assignment: CDR1 SGHKS and CDR2 YYEKEE (reference sequence). The CDR3 bases are TGTGCCAGCAGCCTAGGGTCTGGCAGCCCCTACAATGAGCAGTTCTTC. Its translation is CASSLGSGSPYNEQFF.

The rearrangement uses TRBV18 and TRBJ2-6; 9 bases are shared with TRBD1. The CDR3 is 16 residues long. The ends lost 5 bases at V and 2 bases at J; junction bases unmatched: 4. The germline V gene encodes CDR1 KGHSH and CDR2 LQKENI. The CDR3 region has the DNA TGTGCCAGCTCATCAACAGGGGGCGCTGGGGCCAACGTCCTGACTTTC. The encoded protein is CASSSTGGAGANVLTF. Full variable domain (outside the CDR3, taken from reference TRBV18 and TRBJ2-6): NAGVMQNPRHLVRRRGQEARLRCSPMKGHSHVYWYRQLPEEGLKFMVYLQKENIIDESGMPKERFSAEFPKEGPSILRIQQVVRGDSAAYFCASSSTGGAGANVLTFGAGSRLTVL.

This clone was recorded only once. The J gene is TRBJ1-5, the V gene TRBV5-4; 8 bases are shared with TRBD1. Trimming at V came to 4 bases and at J to 0 bases, leaving 9 bases not matched to a gene. The CDR3 runs 17 residues. Looked up from germline, CDR1 is SGHNT and CDR2 is YYREEE (reference sequence). As DNA, the CDR3 is TGTGCCAGCAGCGATACTAGGACAGGGAGTAGCAATCAGCCCCAGCATTTT. Translating gives CASSDTRTGSSNQPQHF. Full variable domain (remainder filled in from reference TRBV5-4 and TRBJ1-5): ETGVTQSPTHLIKTRGQQVTLRCSSQSGHNTVSWYQQALGQGPQFIFQYYREEENGRGNFPPRFSGLQFPNYSSELNVNALELDDSALYLCASSDTRTGSSNQPQHFGDGTRLSIL.

The genes are TRBV19 and TRBJ1-1; the D gene is possibly TRBD1 (5 bases). Per germline, CDR1 LNHDA and CDR2 SQIVND (reference sequence). The CDR3 is 13 amino acids. V was shortened by 2 bases and J by 3 bases, with 7 bases between the two germline ends. This CDR3 is CASSILGDTEAFF. CDR3 DNA: TGTGCCAGTAGTATATTGGGGGACACTGAAGCTTTCTTT.

This chain uses TRBV9 with TRBJ1-3; D is unclear. Trimming took 0 bases from V and 4 from J, leaving 8 bases between them. Germline values: CDR1 SGDLS, CDR2 YYNGEE. The CDR3 length is 14 residues. CDR3 sequence (DNA): TGTGCCAGCAGCGTAGGAGGCACCGGAAACACCATATATTTT. Encoded protein: CASSVGGTGNTIYF.

Remarks on this clone: Other DNA sequences in this specimen translate into the identical CDR3. This chain links TRBV5-4 with TRBJ1-1; D remains ambiguous. V was cut by 0 bases and J by 1 base, with 7 bases left in between. The CDR3 loop spans 14 amino acids. From germline, CDR1 is SGHNT and CDR2 YYREEE (reference sequence). The CDR3 reads CASSLGEGNTEAFF. The CDR3, as DNA: TGTGCCAGCAGCTTGGGGGAAGGGAACACTGAAGCTTTCTTT.

V and J are TRBV7-9 and TRBJ2-2, with a possible D match to TRBD1 (6 bases). This CDR3 has 13 amino acids. V lost 6 bases, J lost 8 bases, and 13 bases lay in between. Germline V CDR1 and CDR2: SEHNR, FQNEAQ (reference sequence). CDR3 region: CASRRTENGELFF. CDR3 DNA: TGTGCCAGCAGGCGGACAGAAAATGGGGAGCTGTTTTTT.

This clone was detected only a few times. The chain links TRBV5-5 to TRBJ1-5; perhaps TRBD1 as D (5 bases). The V gene's germline CDR1 is SGHKS and CDR2 YYEKEE (reference sequence). The CDR3 extends over 16 amino acids. V lost 2 bases, J lost 7 bases, and 19 bases lay in between. CDR3 bases: TGTGCCAGCAGCTTAAGGGCGGACACATCGGGACAGCCCCAGCATTTT. The encoded protein is CASSLRADTSGQPQHF.

The genes are TRBV20-1 and TRBJ2-1; no definite D call. The CDR3 is made up of 11 amino acids. In germline, CDR1 is DFQATT, CDR2 SNEGSKA (reference sequence). V gave up 6 bases and J gave up 8 bases, with 11 bases separating them. The CDR3 reads CSALWGDEQFF. CDR3 coding DNA: TGCAGTGCCCTGTGGGGTGATGAGCAGTTCTTC.